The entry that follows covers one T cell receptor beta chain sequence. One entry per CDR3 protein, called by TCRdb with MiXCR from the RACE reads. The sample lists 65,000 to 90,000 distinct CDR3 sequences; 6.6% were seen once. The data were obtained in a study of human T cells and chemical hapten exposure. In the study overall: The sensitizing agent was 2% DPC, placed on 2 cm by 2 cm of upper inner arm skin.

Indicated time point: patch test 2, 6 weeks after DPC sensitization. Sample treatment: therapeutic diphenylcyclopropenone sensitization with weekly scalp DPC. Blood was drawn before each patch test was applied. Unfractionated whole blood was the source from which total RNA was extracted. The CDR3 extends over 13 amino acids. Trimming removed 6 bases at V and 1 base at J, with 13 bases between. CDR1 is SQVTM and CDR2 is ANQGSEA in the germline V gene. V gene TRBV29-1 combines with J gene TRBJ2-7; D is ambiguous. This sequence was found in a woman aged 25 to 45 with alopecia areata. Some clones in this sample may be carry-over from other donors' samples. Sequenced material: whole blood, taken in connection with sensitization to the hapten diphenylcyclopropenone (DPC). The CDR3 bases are TGCAGCGTCGCCGTTGGTGCTTCCTACGAGCAGTACTTC. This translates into CSVAVGASYEQYF.